The 13 T cell receptor beta chains in this list originate from one sample, sequenced in a study of T-cell reconstitution after alpha-beta-depleted transplantation in children (dated by TCRdb to 2016 to 2018). The treatment or condition label, as the study defines it: allogeneic hematopoietic cell transplantation with graft depleted of TCRalphabeta T cells and CD19 B cells. The library came from PCR. For sequencing, an Illumina HiSeq 2500 was employed. To normalize quantification of the TCRbeta repertoire, the TCR libraries were built with molecular barcoding that relied on unique molecular identifiers. Starting from the raw public reads, TCRdb applied fastp trimming at Q25, assembled clones with MiXCR and retained in-frame beta chains. Rows matching on CDR3 protein sequence are summarized as one entry with the most common DNA and genes. Counted in this sample were about 510,000 distinct CDR3 sequences; more than 9.5% of them appeared once. Of the sample, about 14% falls within the top ten clones.

The sequencing used PBMCs, mostly from graft donor cells, collected 180 days after TCRalphabeta/CD19-depleted stem cell transplant. Receptor source: a female patient between 2 and 15 years old who had a stem cell transplant for aplastic anemia, so the T cells may come from the graft donor.

In its sample, this clonotype was seen many times. This chain connects TRBV7-9 to TRBJ2-6, with D maybe TRBD1 (6 bases). The CDR3 is made up of 15 amino acids. Germline CDR1 SEHNR, CDR2 FQNEAQ (reference sequence). The germline V and J ends were trimmed by 2 bases and 8 bases, with 13 bases remaining between them. The CDR3 protein is CASSLYEGEPNVLTF. The CDR3 DNA follows: TGTGCCAGCAGCTTATATGAGGGGGAGCCCAACGTCCTGACTTTC.

This clonotype was seen only a few times. The V call is TRBV6-5, the J call TRBJ2-7; 10 bases fit TRBD2. J was trimmed by 7 bases and V by 3 bases; bases with no gene match: 12. Looked up from germline, CDR1 is MNHEY and CDR2 is SVGAGI. CDR3 length: 16 amino acids. In DNA form, the CDR3 reads TGTGCCAGCAGTTATAGGATGGAGCTAGCGGGAGTTGAGCAGTACTTC. This translates into CASSYRMELAGVEQYF.

The chain employs TRBV4-1 and TRBJ2-3; D ambiguous. CDR3 length equals 13 residues. Germline lookup yields CDR1 MGHRA and CDR2 YSYEKL. Trimming cost V 1 base and J 4 bases, with 6 bases left between them. CDR3 residues: CASSQGPADTQYF. The CDR3 DNA follows: TGCGCCAGCAGCCAAGGCCCGGCAGATACGCAGTATTTT.

This clonotype was seen a few times. This sequence joins TRBV18 and TRBJ2-2; the match to TRBD2 covers 9 bases. This CDR3 is 17 amino acids long. The V gene end was trimmed by 1 base and the J gene end by 5 bases; junction bases not matched to a gene: 8. Germline CDR1 KGHSH, CDR2 LQKENI. CDR3 sequence: CASSPRVSGRTTGELFF. CDR3 in DNA: TGTGCCAGCTCACCACGTGTCAGCGGGAGGACGACCGGGGAGCTGTTTTTT.

The chain joins TRBV9 to TRBJ2-5, with TRBD2 matching over 8 bases. V lost 4 bases, J lost 5 bases, and 4 bases stayed unmatched. There are 13 residues in the CDR3. CDR1 is SGDLS and CDR2 is YYNGEE in the germline V gene. The CDR3 spells CASSLSGKETQYF. The CDR3, as DNA: TGTGCCAGCAGCCTTAGCGGGAAGGAGACCCAGTACTTC.

The chain carries TRBV28 and TRBJ2-5; TRBD2 matches at 8 bases. The germline V gene has CDR1 MDHEN and CDR2 SYDVKM. The junction had 4 bases not matched to a gene; V was cut back by 4 bases and J by 3 bases. The CDR3 is 14 amino acids. This chain's CDR3 is CASSSDGGEETQYF. CDR3 nucleotides: TGTGCCAGCAGTTCGGACGGGGGGGAAGAGACCCAGTACTTC.

The V and J genes are TRBV12-3 or TRBV12-4 and TRBJ1-3; a weak D match, TRBD1 (5 bases). V lost 0 bases and J lost 7, with 19 bases in between. CDR3 length: 17 residues. CDR3 coding DNA: TGTGCCAGCAGTTTAGCCACAGGTCCTTGGCTGGAGAACACCATATATTTT. Translated, it gives CASSLATGPWLENTIYF.

The V gene is TRBV28, the J gene TRBJ2-7; no clear D gene. Germline V gives CDR1 MDHEN, CDR2 SYDVKM. With 6 bases removed from V and 3 bases from J, the gap between germline ends came to 9 bases. The CDR3 totals 12 residues. DNA of the CDR3: TGTGCCAGCAGGCCCGATGACTACGAGCAGTACTTC. Protein: CASRPDDYEQYF.

This clonotype was observed at least ten times. The rearrangement uses TRBV5-1 and TRBJ2-1; a weak D match, TRBD2 (5 bases). Germline V gene lookup returns CDR1 SGHRS and CDR2 YFSETQ. Trimming pared 1 base from V and 2 bases from J, leaving 16 bases between. This CDR3 has 17 residues. CDR3 sequence reads: CASSLRAVRETYNEQFF. In DNA, the CDR3 is TGCGCCAGCAGCTTGAGGGCAGTCCGGGAAACCTACAATGAGCAGTTCTTC.

This clonotype was seen more than once but under ten times. The chain carries TRBV6-2 or TRBV6-3 and TRBJ2-7; TRBD2 matches at 10 bases. Germline V CDR1 and CDR2: MNHEY, SVGEGT. CDR3 length: 14 amino acids. The V segment lost 2 bases and the J segment 9 bases; nucleotides outside the gene matches: 7. The CDR3 DNA follows: TGTGCCAGCAGTTACAGCCTAGCGGGAGCAGGGCAGTACGTC. It translates to CASSYSLAGAGQYV.

The V gene is TRBV12-3 or TRBV12-4, the J gene TRBJ1-2; D unresolved. This CDR3 has 14 residues. V shed 3 bases and J shed 0 bases, with 8 bases lying between them. The CDR3 sequence is CASSFEVSNYGYTF. CDR3 DNA: TGTGCCAGCAGTTTTGAGGTTTCTAACTATGGCTACACCTTC.

This clonotype was recorded a few times. Written as DNA, the CDR3 is TGTGCCAGCAGGTCTTACTCGGGGAGGGGAAATCAGCCCCAGCATTTT. It specifies CASRSYSGRGNQPQHF. The V and J genes are TRBV28 and TRBJ1-5, with D maybe TRBD1 (5 bases). The CDR3 is 16 amino acids. Germline V CDR1 and CDR2: MDHEN, SYDVKM. The V gene lost 6 bases and the J gene lost 4 bases, with 19 bases spanning the gap.

The chain employs TRBV28 and TRBJ1-4; 12 bases align to TRBD1. This CDR3 comprises 19 residues. CDR1 is MDHEN, CDR2 SYDVKM, per germline. With V trimmed by 2 bases and J by 4 bases, 11 bases remained unmatched. CDR3 sequence reads: CASSLVRGTGGAGNEKLFF. CDR3 sequence (DNA): TGTGCCAGCAGTTTAGTCCGCGGGACAGGGGGCGCTGGTAATGAAAAACTGTTTTTT.